This TCR beta chain derives from a study of T cell repertoires in cytomegalovirus infection. Findings and limits, study-wide: What dominated the ex vivo response were HLA-C-restricted CMV-specific TCR beta clonotypes.

Each CDR3 protein gets one entry after TCRdb re-called the reads with MiXCR. The table records about 280,000 distinct CDR3 sequences, under 25% of them present only once. V lost 1 base and J lost 8; bases outside the gene matches: 10. Germline CDR1 reads SGHTA; CDR2 reads FQGNSA. The CDR3 consists of 18 residues. As to this clonotype: Its target is unknown.

The material was cultured PBMCs, obtained from culture after CMV antigen stimulation. The TCR comes from a human donor in good health (CMV status not recorded). Some clones in this sample may be carry-over from other donors' samples. V usage is TRBV7-2 and J usage is TRBJ2-1, with 14 bases identical to TRBD2. CDR3 sequence reads: CASSLGLAGGPLSDEQFF. In DNA form, the CDR3 reads TGTGCCAGCAGCTTAGGACTAGCGGGAGGGCCGTTATCGGATGAGCAGTTCTTC.